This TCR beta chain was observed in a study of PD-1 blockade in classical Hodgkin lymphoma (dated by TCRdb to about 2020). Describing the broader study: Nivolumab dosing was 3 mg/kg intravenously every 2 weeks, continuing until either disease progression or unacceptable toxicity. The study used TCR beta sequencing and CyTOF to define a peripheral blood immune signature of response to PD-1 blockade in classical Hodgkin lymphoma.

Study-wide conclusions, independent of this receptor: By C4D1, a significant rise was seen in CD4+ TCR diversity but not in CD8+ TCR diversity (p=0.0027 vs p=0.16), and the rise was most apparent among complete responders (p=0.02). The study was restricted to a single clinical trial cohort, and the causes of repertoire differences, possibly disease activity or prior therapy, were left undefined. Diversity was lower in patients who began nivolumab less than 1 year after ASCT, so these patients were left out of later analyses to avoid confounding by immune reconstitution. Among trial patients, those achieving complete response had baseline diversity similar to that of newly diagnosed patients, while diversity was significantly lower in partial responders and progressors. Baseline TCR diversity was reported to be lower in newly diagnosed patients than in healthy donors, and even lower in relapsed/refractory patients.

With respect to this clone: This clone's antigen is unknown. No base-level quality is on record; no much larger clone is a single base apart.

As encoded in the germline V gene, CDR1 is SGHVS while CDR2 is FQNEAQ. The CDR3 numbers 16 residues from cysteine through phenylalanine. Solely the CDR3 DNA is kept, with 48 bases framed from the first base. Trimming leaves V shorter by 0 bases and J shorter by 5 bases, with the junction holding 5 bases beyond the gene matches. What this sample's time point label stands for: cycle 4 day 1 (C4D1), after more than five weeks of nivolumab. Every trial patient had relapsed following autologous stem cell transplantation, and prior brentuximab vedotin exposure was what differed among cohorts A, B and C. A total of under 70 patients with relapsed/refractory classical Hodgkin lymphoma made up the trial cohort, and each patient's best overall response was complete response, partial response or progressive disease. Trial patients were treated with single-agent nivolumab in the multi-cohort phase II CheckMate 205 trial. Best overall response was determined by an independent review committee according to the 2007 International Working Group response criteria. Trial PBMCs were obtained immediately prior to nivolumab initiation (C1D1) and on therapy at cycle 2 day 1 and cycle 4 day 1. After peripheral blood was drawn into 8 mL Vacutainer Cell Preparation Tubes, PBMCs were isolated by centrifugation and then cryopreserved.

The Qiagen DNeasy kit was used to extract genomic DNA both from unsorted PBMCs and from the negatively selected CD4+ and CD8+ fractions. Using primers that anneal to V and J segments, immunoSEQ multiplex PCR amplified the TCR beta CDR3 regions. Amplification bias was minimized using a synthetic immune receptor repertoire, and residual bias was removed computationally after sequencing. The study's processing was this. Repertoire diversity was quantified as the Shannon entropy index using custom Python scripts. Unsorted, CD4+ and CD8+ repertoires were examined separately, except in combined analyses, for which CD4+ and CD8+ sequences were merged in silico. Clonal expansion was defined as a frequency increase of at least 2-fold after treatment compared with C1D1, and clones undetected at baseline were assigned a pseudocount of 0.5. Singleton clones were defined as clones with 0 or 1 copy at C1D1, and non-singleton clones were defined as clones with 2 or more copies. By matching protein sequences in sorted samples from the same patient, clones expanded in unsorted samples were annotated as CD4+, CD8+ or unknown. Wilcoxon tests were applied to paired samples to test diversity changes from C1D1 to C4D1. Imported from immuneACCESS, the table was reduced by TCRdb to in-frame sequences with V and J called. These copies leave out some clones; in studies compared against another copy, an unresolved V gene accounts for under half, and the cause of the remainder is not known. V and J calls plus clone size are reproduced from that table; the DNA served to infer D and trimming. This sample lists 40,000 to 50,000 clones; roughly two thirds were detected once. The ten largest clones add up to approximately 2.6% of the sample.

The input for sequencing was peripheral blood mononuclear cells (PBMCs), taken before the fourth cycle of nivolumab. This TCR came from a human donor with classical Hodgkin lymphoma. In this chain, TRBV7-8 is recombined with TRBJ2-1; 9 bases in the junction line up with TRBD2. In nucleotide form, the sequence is TGTGCCAGCAGCTTAGCTATAGCGGGGGCTCACAATGAGCAGTTCTTC. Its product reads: CASSLAIAGAHNEQFF.